This TCR beta chain emerged from a study of blood T cell repertoires in COVID-19 (dated by TCRdb to between 2020 and 2021). A note on the overall study: Collaborator samples came from the United States, Italy and Spain and covered acute and convalescent phases of COVID-19. Samples were obtained from the ongoing ImmuneRACE study (first 160 participants) and from 1,254 subjects provided by 6 global collaborators. The repertoires were made available in a free public database intended to serve as a resource for research on the immune response to SARS-CoV-2. HLA class I and class II types, where available, came from metadata supplied by the sample provider rather than from assay-based typing. The prospective study material was composed of cDNA or gDNA derived from T cells, B-cell-depleted T cells, or PBMCs. A de-identified subject ID, COVID-19 status, age in years and sex were almost always included in the sample metadata. Subjects who had been exposed to COVID-19, were actively infected with it, or had recovered from it provided the deeply sampled blood TCRbeta repertoires that made up the dataset.

TCRbeta CDR3 regions were amplified from genomic DNA using the immunoSEQ Assay, a bias-controlled multiplex PCR. The source study handled its data this way. The number of nucleated cells in each sample was estimated by amplification of reference gene primers within the assay. To quantify the absolute abundance of each unique TCRbeta CDR3 rearrangement, sequence reads were collapsed and filtered. Productive Simpson clonality was computed per sample as the square root of Simpson's diversity index over productive rearrangements. TCRdb stores this immuneACCESS table with in-frame sequences only. Part of the clones is absent; in the studies checked, under half of the shortfall reflects unresolved V genes, and no reason is known for the rest. The V and J calls and clone size are taken from that table; D and trimming were inferred from the DNA. Present in this sample are nearly 350,000 clones, 85% to 90% of which were seen just once. Clones ranked in the top ten supply about 6% of the sample.

Its CDR3 holds 14 amino acids, cysteine through phenylalanine. Just CDR3 DNA is preserved here, 42 bases in frame from base 1. CDR1 SEHNR and CDR2 FQNEAQ were looked up in the germline V gene (reference sequence). Trimming leaves V shorter by 6 bases and J shorter by 3 bases, with the junction holding 6 bases beyond the gene matches. Comment on this clone: Its target antigen remains unknown. No base qualities exist here, and no much larger clone lies one base off it.

Points the paper makes about the study in general: Clinical and demographic metadata were provided uncurated, with the amount varying by source and participant.

At one collaborating source in Seattle, patients were enrolled during active infection and were followed longitudinally through the course of disease. Each collaborating institution followed its own protocols to collect whole blood in K2EDTA tubes. For TCRbeta analysis, collaborators shipped samples as frozen whole blood, isolated PBMCs, or DNA extracted from either of those sample types. This receptor was identified in a woman aged 45-65 years with COVID-19, enrolled during active disease. The rearranged chain carries TRBV7-9 and TRBJ2-3, with 7 middle bases fitting TRBD2. The specimen was peripheral blood. The base sequence is TGTGCCAGCAGTCTGCGGGGGAATACAGATACGCAGTATTTT. It encodes CASSLRGNTDTQYF.